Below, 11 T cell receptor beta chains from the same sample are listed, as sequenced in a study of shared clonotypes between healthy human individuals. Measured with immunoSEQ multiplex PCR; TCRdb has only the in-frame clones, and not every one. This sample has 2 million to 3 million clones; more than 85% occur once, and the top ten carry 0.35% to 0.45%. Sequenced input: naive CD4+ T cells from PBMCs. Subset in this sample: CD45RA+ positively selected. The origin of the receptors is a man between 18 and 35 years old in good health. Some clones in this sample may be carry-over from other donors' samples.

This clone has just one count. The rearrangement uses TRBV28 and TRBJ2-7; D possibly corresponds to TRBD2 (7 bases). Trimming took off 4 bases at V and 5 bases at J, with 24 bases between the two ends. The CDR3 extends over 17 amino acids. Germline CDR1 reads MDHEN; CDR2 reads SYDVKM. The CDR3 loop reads CASSWGGPGQRGNEQYF. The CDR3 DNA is TGTGCCAGCAGTTGGGGGGGGCCCGGACAGAGAGGTAACGAGCAGTACTTC.

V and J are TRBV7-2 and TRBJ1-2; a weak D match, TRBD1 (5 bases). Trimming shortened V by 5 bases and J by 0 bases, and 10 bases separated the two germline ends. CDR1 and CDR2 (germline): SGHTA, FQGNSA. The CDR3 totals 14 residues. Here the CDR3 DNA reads TGTGCCAGCAGCAGCAGGGTATCTAACTATGGCTACACCTTC. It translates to CASSSRVSNYGYTF.

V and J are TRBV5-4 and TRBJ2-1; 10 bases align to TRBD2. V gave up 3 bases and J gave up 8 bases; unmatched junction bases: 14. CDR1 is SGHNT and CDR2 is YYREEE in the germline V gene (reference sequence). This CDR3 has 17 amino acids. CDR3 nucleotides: TGTGCCAGCAGCTCCGGGACTAGCGTGGTAGGTCTGGATGAGCAGTTCTTC. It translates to CASSSGTSVVGLDEQFF.

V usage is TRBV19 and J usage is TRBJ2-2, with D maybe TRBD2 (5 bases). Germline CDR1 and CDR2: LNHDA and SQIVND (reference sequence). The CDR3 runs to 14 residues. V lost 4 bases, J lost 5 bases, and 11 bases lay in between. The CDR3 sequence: CASSTWTGTGELFF. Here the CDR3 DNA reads TGTGCCAGTAGTACCTGGACGGGGACCGGGGAGCTGTTTTTT.

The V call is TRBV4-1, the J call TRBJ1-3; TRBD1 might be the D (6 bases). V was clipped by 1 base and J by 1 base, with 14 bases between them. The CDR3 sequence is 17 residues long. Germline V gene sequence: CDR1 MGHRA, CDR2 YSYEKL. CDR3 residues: CASSQGRGEASGNTIYF. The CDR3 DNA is TGCGCCAGCAGCCAAGGGAGGGGGGAGGCGTCTGGAAACACCATATATTTT.

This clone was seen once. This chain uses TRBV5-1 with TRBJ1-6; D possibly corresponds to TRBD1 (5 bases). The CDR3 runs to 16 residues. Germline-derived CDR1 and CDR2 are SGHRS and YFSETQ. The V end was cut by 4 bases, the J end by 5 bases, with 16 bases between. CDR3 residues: CASSRSGTANNSPLHF. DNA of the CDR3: TGCGCCAGCAGCCGAAGTGGGACGGCGAATAATTCACCCCTCCACTTT.

The chain's CDR3 is CASSPNSGSSGNIQYF. CDR3 in DNA: TGCGCCAGCAGCCCCAATAGCGGGAGTAGTGGAAACATTCAGTACTTC. J is TRBJ2-4 and V is TRBV5-1, with 9 bases matching TRBD2. V gave up 4 bases and J gave up 6 bases; unmatched junction bases: 11. This CDR3 region has 16 residues. CDR1 and CDR2 (germline): SGHRS, YFSETQ.

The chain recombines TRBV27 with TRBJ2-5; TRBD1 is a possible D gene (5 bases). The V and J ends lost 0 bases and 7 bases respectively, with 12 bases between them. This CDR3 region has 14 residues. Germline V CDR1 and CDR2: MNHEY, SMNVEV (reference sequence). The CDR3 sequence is CASSLSRVPGTQYF. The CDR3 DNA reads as TGTGCCAGCAGTTTATCCAGGGTCCCAGGGACCCAGTACTTC.

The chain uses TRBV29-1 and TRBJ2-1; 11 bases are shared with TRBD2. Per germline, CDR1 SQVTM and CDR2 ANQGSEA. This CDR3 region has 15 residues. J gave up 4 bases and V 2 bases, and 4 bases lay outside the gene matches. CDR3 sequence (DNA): TGCAGCGTTGAACCCCGACTAGCGGGATACAATGAGCAGTTCTTC. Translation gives CSVEPRLAGYNEQFF.

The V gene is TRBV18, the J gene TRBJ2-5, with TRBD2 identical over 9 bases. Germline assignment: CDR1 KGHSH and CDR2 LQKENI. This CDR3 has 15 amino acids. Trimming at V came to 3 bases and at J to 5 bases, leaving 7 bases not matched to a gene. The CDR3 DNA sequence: TGTGCCAGCTCACCTACCCGGACTAGCGTGGAGACCCAGTACTTC. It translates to CASSPTRTSVETQYF.

CDR3 nucleotide sequence: TGTGCCAGCAGTGTACGGGGGGCACAAGAGACCCAGTACTTC. Translation: CASSVRGAQETQYF. The V gene is TRBV25-1, the J gene TRBJ2-5; a weak D match, TRBD2 (7 bases). Trimming stripped 4 bases from V and 2 bases from J, with 11 bases between. Germline V lookup: CDR1 MGHDK, CDR2 SYGVNS. The CDR3 extends over 14 amino acids.